This section outlines one T cell receptor (beta chain) sequence together with its context. TCRdb keeps only in-frame clones here, not all; method: immunoSEQ multiplex PCR. This table holds 9,000 or so clones, over 98% found once. The sample originates from a study of monozygotic twins with cystic fibrosis. The CDR3 loop spans 15 amino acids. V trimming: 6 bases; J trimming: 3 bases; junction bases outside the gene matches: 7. Germline V gives CDR1 SNHLY, CDR2 FYNNEI. V and J are TRBV2 and TRBJ2-1; 8 positions match TRBD2. The sequence came from a girl aged 2 to 10 with cystic fibrosis. Sequencing used blood. The CDR3 nucleotides read TGTGCCAGCAGGGTTCTAGCGGGCAGCTACAATGAGCAGTTCTTC. It codes for CASRVLAGSYNEQFF.